These 22 T cell receptor beta chains share one sample of origin, sequenced in a study of blood T cells in healthy people across ages. For the second PCR, which ran for about 7 to 12 cycles, a sample-barcoded 5' primer and a J-beta primer mix were used. TCRdb re-derived calls from the 5' RACE reads in MiXCR, one entry per CDR3 protein. This sample yields approximately 830,000 distinct CDR3 sequences, of which 62% are seen a single time; around a quarter belongs to the top ten. The source material was blood. These TCRs come from a man aged 25-45 years in good health.

This rearrangement joins TRBV27 to TRBJ2-1, with 9 bases matching TRBD2. The CDR3 has 16 residues. CDR1 is MNHEY and CDR2 is SMNVEV in the germline V gene (reference sequence). The V and J ends lost 6 bases and 5 bases, in that order; junction bases with no gene match: 11. The CDR3 DNA reads as TGTGCCAGCAGGCGGGCTCGGACTAGCGCCCACAATGAGCAGTTCTTC. This encodes CASRRARTSAHNEQFF.

This chain joins TRBV28 and TRBJ1-5; the D gene is possibly TRBD1 (6 bases). The V end was cut by 5 bases, the J end by 7 bases, with 15 bases between. Germline-derived CDR1 and CDR2 are MDHEN and SYDVKM. The length of the CDR3 is 14 residues. Here the CDR3 DNA reads TGTGCCAGCAGTATACCACAGGGAAGCCAGCCCCAGCATTTT. Its protein product is CASSIPQGSQPQHF.

In this sample, this clonotype turned up a few times. The chain has TRBV3-1 and TRBJ2-5, with D uncertain. The length of the CDR3 is 13 residues. Per the germline V gene, CDR1 is LGHDT and CDR2 is YNNKEL (reference sequence). V lost 1 base to trimming and J lost 5 bases, with 8 bases between them. The CDR3, as DNA: TGTGCCAGCAGCCAAGGGGTCTGGGAGACCCAGTACTTC. The encoded protein is CASSQGVWETQYF.

The V call is TRBV12-3 or TRBV12-4, the J call TRBJ2-3, with 8 bases fitting TRBD2. CDR3 size: 15 residues. J gave up 4 bases and V 6 bases, and 9 bases lay outside the gene matches. The CDR3 is CASSPGTSGADTQYF. The CDR3 DNA reads as TGTGCCAGCAGCCCTGGGACTAGTGGCGCAGATACGCAGTATTTT.

The rearrangement joins TRBV5-4 to TRBJ2-5; D gene unclear. The germline V gene encodes CDR1 SGHNT and CDR2 YYREEE (reference sequence). The CDR3 runs to 14 residues. V lost 4 bases and J 4 bases, leaving 14 bases between the germline ends. The CDR3 loop reads CASSPDAGRETQYF. The CDR3 DNA is TGTGCCAGCAGCCCGGACGCAGGTAGAGAGACCCAGTACTTC.

The rearrangement joins TRBV2 to TRBJ1-5; D is possibly TRBD1 (5 bases). The ends were cut back, 8 bases at V and 5 bases at J, with 10 bases in the middle. CDR3 length: 12 residues. The germline gives CDR1 SNHLY, CDR2 FYNNEI. CDR3 region: CASARVDQPQHF. CDR3 bases: TGTGCCAGCGCCAGGGTGGATCAGCCCCAGCATTTT.

As to this clonotype: One end of the junction is discordant with germline, which a read error may explain. The chain employs TRBV7-4 and TRBJ2-4; either TRBD1 or TRBD2 may supply D (6 bases each). Germline CDR1 and CDR2: SGHVT and SQSDAQ. This CDR3 spans 20 amino acids. Here the CDR3 DNA reads TGTGCTAGCAGCTTAGCGACGGGGGCAGCGTTGATTCTAGCCAAAAACATTCAGTACTTC. Its translation is CASSLATGAALILAKNIQYF.

Concerning this clonotype itself: The CDR3 ends on some other residue instead of the conserved phenylalanine or tryptophan, so this is likely a read error. The rearrangement uses TRBV30 and TRBJ1-2, with D perhaps matching TRBD1 (6 bases). The CDR3 totals 13 residues. V shed 3 bases and J shed 8 bases, with 16 bases lying between them. CDR1 is GTSNPN and CDR2 is SVGIG in the germline V gene (reference sequence). The CDR3: CAWRPRGGEGYTL. Written as DNA, the CDR3 is TGTGCCTGGAGGCCCCGAGGGGGAGAGGGCTACACCTTA.

This clonotype was observed at least ten times. The chain uses TRBV7-2 and TRBJ2-7, with 7 bases lining up with TRBD1. The CDR3 is 14 amino acids. The V and J ends lost 5 bases and 1 base, in that order; junction bases with no gene match: 5. Germline lookup yields CDR1 SGHTA and CDR2 FQGNSA. CDR3 DNA sequence: TGTGCCAGCAGCAGGACAGGAGGATCCTACGAGCAGTACTTC. It specifies CASSRTGGSYEQYF.

The chain couples TRBV15 to TRBJ1-6; 8 bases fit TRBD1. The CDR3 contains 15 residues. Unmatched junction bases numbered 2, after V lost 1 base and J lost 6 bases. Germline CDR1 and CDR2: LNHNV and YYDKDF (reference sequence). The CDR3 spells CATSRVTGGNSPLHF. The CDR3 DNA is TGTGCCACCAGCAGAGTAACAGGGGGTAATTCACCCCTCCACTTT.

This clonotype was recorded a few times. The chain joins TRBV20-1 to TRBJ2-5, with TRBD1 matching over 11 bases. Trimming cost V 0 bases and J 4 bases; bases outside gene matches: 4. Germline values: CDR1 DFQATT, CDR2 SNEGSKA (reference sequence). This CDR3 is 15 amino acids long. For the CDR3, the DNA is TGCAGTGCTAGAGAGGACAGGGGGCCGCGAGAGACCCAGTACTTC. Protein product: CSAREDRGPRETQYF.

The chain is built from TRBV2 and TRBJ2-2, with no clear D. The CDR3 sequence is 11 residues long. CDR1 and CDR2 from the germline V gene are SNHLY and FYNNEI. V lost 8 bases and J 7 bases, leaving 8 bases between the germline ends. CDR3 sequence: CASLIGGELFF. The CDR3, as DNA: TGTGCCAGCCTAATCGGCGGGGAGCTGTTTTTT.

V usage is TRBV5-1 and J usage is TRBJ2-1; 8 bases match TRBD2. V gave up 4 bases and J gave up 6 bases; unmatched junction bases: 9. This CDR3 contains 15 residues. CDR1 is SGHRS and CDR2 is YFSETQ in the germline V gene. CDR3 region: CASSPTSGPPNEQFF. DNA for the CDR3: TGCGCCAGCAGCCCAACTAGCGGCCCGCCCAATGAGCAGTTCTTC.

This clonotype was recorded a few times. The chain employs TRBV7-8 and TRBJ1-6; tentatively, D is TRBD1 (5 bases). Germline V gene lookup returns CDR1 SGHVS and CDR2 FQNEAQ. V was cut by 3 bases and J by 7 bases, with 16 bases left in between. The CDR3 is 16 amino acids. This CDR3 reads CASSLGGGAVNSPLHF. The CDR3 coding sequence is TGTGCCAGCAGCTTGGGTGGTGGGGCAGTCAATTCACCCCTCCACTTT.

The sample holds one count of this clonotype. The V call is TRBV20-1, the J call TRBJ2-5; D may match TRBD1 or TRBD2 (5 bases each). Trimming cost V 7 bases and J 4 bases, with 16 bases left between them. Germline loops: CDR1 DFQATT, CDR2 SNEGSKA (reference sequence). The CDR3 covers 13 residues. DNA of the CDR3: TGCAGTGGAGAGGGGTTTTCGATAGAGACCCAGTACTTC. The encoded protein is CSGEGFSIETQYF.

The chain carries TRBV21-1 and TRBJ2-4. The J call may be incorrect, as the DNA end agrees better with TRBJ2-7. TRBV21-1 is an annotated pseudogene. The length of the CDR3 is 13 residues. CDR3 sequence (DNA): TGTGCCAGCAGCAAAGCCGGGTCCGGCGAGCAGTACTTC. Translated: CASSKAGSGEQYF.

The chain couples TRBV14 to TRBJ2-1, with 7 bases matching TRBD2. The CDR3 totals 12 residues. The V gene's germline CDR1 is SGHDN and CDR2 FVKESK. Trimming removed 9 bases from V and 8 bases from J; junction bases left unmatched: 7. This CDR3 is CASKSGLDEQFF. The CDR3 DNA sequence: TGTGCCAGTAAGAGTGGACTAGATGAGCAGTTCTTC.

This clonotype occurred once. One base away lies a much larger clone, so this may be a sequencing read error. V is TRBV7-2 and J is TRBJ2-3, with unresolved D. CDR1 is SGHTA, CDR2 FQGNSA, per germline. The CDR3 runs to 13 residues. V dropped 5 bases and J dropped 4 bases, with 10 bases sitting between them. The CDR3 nucleotides read TGTGCCAGCAGCCACCCGCCCCCAGATACGCAGTATTTT. This translates into CASSHPPPDTQYF.

This clonotype was detected a few times. A junction end diverges from the germline sequence, so it may reflect a read error. This rearrangement joins TRBV3-1 to TRBJ2-1; 10 nucleotides align to TRBD1. This CDR3 region has 16 residues. Germline V gene data show CDR1 as LGHDT and CDR2 as YNNKEL (reference sequence). In DNA, the CDR3 is TGTGCCAGCGGCCAATCCCGGACAGGGGGTTACAATGAGCAGTTCTTC. It yields the protein CASGQSRTGGYNEQFF.

This chain connects TRBV25-1 to TRBJ2-1; D may match TRBD1 or TRBD2 (5 bases each). Germline V gene data show CDR1 as MGHDK and CDR2 as SYGVNS. V was trimmed by 1 base and J by 2 bases, leaving 12 bases between them. This CDR3 region has 16 residues. CDR3 nucleotide sequence: TGTGCCAGCAGTGAATCTGGGGGTAGCGCCTACAATGAGCAGTTCTTC. It is translated as CASSESGGSAYNEQFF.

The V and J genes are TRBV6-2 or TRBV6-3 and TRBJ2-5, with 8 bases matching TRBD2. Germline V gene data show CDR1 as MNHEY and CDR2 as SVGEGT. The length of the CDR3 is 15 residues. V trimming: 2 bases; J trimming: 11 bases; junction bases outside the gene matches: 13. CDR3 nucleotide sequence: TGTGCCAGCAGTTACGACGCGGGGGGCAGGGATGAGCAGTACTTC. This codes for CASSYDAGGRDEQYF.

CDR3: CASSRDGGGADTQYF. Written as DNA, the CDR3 is TGTGCCAGCAGTCGAGATGGCGGGGGAGCGGATACGCAGTATTTT. V is TRBV3-1 and J is TRBJ2-3, with TRBD2 identical over 7 bases. The V and J ends lost 6 bases and 6 bases, in that order; junction bases with no gene match: 12. The CDR3 contains 15 residues. CDR1 and CDR2 (germline): LGHDT, YNNKEL (reference sequence).